These 27 T cell receptor beta chains originate from one sample sequenced in a study of PD-1 blockade in classical Hodgkin lymphoma. After autologous stem cell transplantation all patients relapsed, and prior brentuximab vedotin exposure differed between cohorts. TCRdb keeps only in-frame clones here, not all; method: immunoSEQ multiplex PCR. Of 90,000 to 120,000 clones listed, 89% are singletons. Material: peripheral blood mononuclear cells (PBMCs), obtained before the second cycle of nivolumab. These receptors were taken from a human donor with classical Hodgkin lymphoma.

CDR3 bases: TGTGCCAGCAGTTTATCGTTGGCGGGGAACACTGAAGCTTTCTTT. Translated: CASSLSLAGNTEAFF. The J gene is TRBJ1-1, the V gene TRBV27; no clear D. The CDR3 loop spans 15 amino acids. The V gene's germline CDR1 is MNHEY and CDR2 SMNVEV (reference sequence). Deletions cut 0 bases from V and 1 base from J, with 9 bases between.

This clone has just a few counts. J is TRBJ1-4 and V is TRBV27; D uncertain. In germline, CDR1 is MNHEY, CDR2 SMNVEV (reference sequence). V gave up 3 bases and J gave up 4 bases, with 12 bases separating them. The CDR3 has 15 residues. Here the CDR3 DNA reads TGTGCCAGCAGTTTCCGGCGGGCTGTTAATGAAAAACTGTTTTTT. Protein: CASSFRRAVNEKLFF.

A few counts support this clone. The genes are TRBV7-9 and TRBJ2-7; 15 bases line up with TRBD2. The CDR3 runs to 17 residues. The ends lost 5 bases at V and 7 bases at J; junction bases unmatched: 12. Germline values: CDR1 SEHNR, CDR2 FQNEAQ (reference sequence). CDR3 loop: CASSAGLAGGPRIEQYF. The CDR3, as DNA: TGTGCCAGCAGCGCTGGACTAGCGGGAGGGCCAAGGATTGAGCAGTACTTC.

The genes are TRBV5-4 and TRBJ1-1, with TRBD1 as a possible D gene (6 bases). Trimming left V 4 bases short and J 1 base short, with 11 bases between. This CDR3 contains 14 residues. The germline CDR1 and CDR2 sequences are SGHNT and YYREEE (reference sequence). The CDR3 coding sequence is TGTGCCAGCAGCCGACAGGACCGGAACACTGAAGCTTTCTTT. It yields the protein CASSRQDRNTEAFF.

Written as DNA, the CDR3 is TGTGCCAGTAGTATAGGAACGGGGAGCTCCTACGAGCAGTACTTC. Translated: CASSIGTGSSYEQYF. This chain joins TRBV19 and TRBJ2-7, with a possible D match to TRBD2 (5 bases). CDR3 length equals 15 residues. The V end lost 1 base, the J end lost 0 bases, and 10 bases lay between the germline ends. Per the germline V gene, CDR1 is LNHDA and CDR2 is SQIVND (reference sequence).

The chain carries TRBV4-1 and TRBJ1-1; no definite D call. Germline loops: CDR1 MGHRA, CDR2 YSYEKL. The ends were cut back, 1 base at V and 4 bases at J, with 13 bases in the middle. The CDR3 is 15 amino acids. The chain's CDR3 is CASSQVEPGVTEAFF. As DNA, the CDR3 is TGCGCCAGCAGCCAAGTAGAGCCAGGAGTCACTGAAGCTTTCTTT.

The chain recombines TRBV5-1 with TRBJ1-1, with a weak D call TRBD1 (6 bases). Germline values: CDR1 SGHRS, CDR2 YFSETQ. The V gene lost 0 bases and the J gene lost 0 bases, with 9 bases spanning the gap. This CDR3 is built from 15 residues. This CDR3 reads CASSLVGDMNTEAFF. The CDR3 nucleotides read TGCGCCAGCAGCTTGGTAGGGGACATGAACACTGAAGCTTTCTTT.

The chain has TRBV4-1 and TRBJ2-1; 9 nucleotides match TRBD2. CDR1 is MGHRA and CDR2 is YSYEKL in the germline V gene. V shed 0 bases and J 0 bases; nucleotides not matched to a gene: 3. The CDR3 has 17 amino acids. The chain's CDR3 is CASSQDPSGDSYNEQFF. In nucleotides, the CDR3 is TGCGCCAGCAGCCAAGATCCTAGCGGGGACTCCTACAATGAGCAGTTCTTC.

The chain recombines TRBV19 with TRBJ1-5; unclear D gene. Trimming took off 3 bases at V and 6 bases at J, with 18 bases between the two ends. Per germline, CDR1 LNHDA and CDR2 SQIVND (reference sequence). The CDR3 contains 16 residues. The CDR3 sequence is CASSIHPTRRGQPQHF. CDR3 in DNA: TGTGCCAGTAGTATCCACCCGACACGTCGCGGTCAGCCCCAGCATTTT.

The chain carries TRBV7-2 and TRBJ2-5; TRBD2 is a possible D gene (6 bases). Looked up from germline, CDR1 is SGHTA and CDR2 is FQGNSA. Trimming took off 1 base at V and 5 bases at J, with 14 bases between the two ends. The CDR3 is made up of 15 amino acids. The CDR3, as DNA: TGTGCCAGCAGCTTAGGGAGTGGGGGGTCTGAGACCCAGTACTTC. This sequence encodes CASSLGSGGSETQYF. The whole variable domain, filled in from reference TRBV7-2 and TRBJ2-5, reads GAGVSQSPSNKVTEKGKDVELRCDPISGHTALYWYRQSLGQGLEFLIYFQGNSAPDKSGLPSDRFSAERTGGSVSTLTIQRTQQEDSAVYLCASSLGSGGSETQYFGPGTRLLVL.

V is TRBV5-1 and J is TRBJ2-3; TRBD2 matches at 7 bases. CDR1 is SGHRS, CDR2 YFSETQ, per germline. This CDR3 has 15 amino acids. Unmatched junction bases numbered 6, after V lost 3 bases and J lost 2 bases. The CDR3 region has the DNA TGCGCCAGCAGCTCATGGACTAGTGTCACAGATACGCAGTATTTT. Residues: CASSSWTSVTDTQYF.

This chain links TRBV5-1 with TRBJ2-5; D is possibly TRBD2 (5 bases). The CDR3 spans 14 residues. V was clipped by 0 bases and J by 7 bases, with 13 bases between them. Germline lookup yields CDR1 SGHRS and CDR2 YFSETQ. The CDR3 protein is CASSLAHARGTQYF. CDR3 in DNA: TGCGCCAGCAGCTTGGCACACGCTCGGGGGACCCAGTACTTC.

This chain's CDR3 is CATKGGGNTDTQYF. The DNA of the CDR3 is TGTGCCACAAAGGGGGGAGGGAACACAGATACGCAGTATTTT. The chain has TRBV6-5 and TRBJ2-3, with D perhaps matching TRBD2 (7 bases). V was shortened by 10 bases and J by 2 bases, with 16 bases between the two germline ends. The CDR3 loop spans 14 amino acids. Germline V lookup: CDR1 MNHEY, CDR2 SVGAGI.

There are a few counts of this clone. The chain employs TRBV19 and TRBJ1-2; unclear D gene. Germline assignment: CDR1 LNHDA and CDR2 SQIVND (reference sequence). Trimming left V 4 bases short and J 0 bases short, with 12 bases between. The length of the CDR3 is 15 residues. CDR3 in amino acids: CASSTLGVANYGYTF. Written as DNA, the CDR3 is TGTGCCAGTAGTACGTTGGGCGTCGCTAACTATGGCTACACCTTC. Looking up the rest from reference TRBV19 and TRBJ1-2 gives the full variable domain: DGGITQSPKYLFRKEGQNVTLSCEQNLNHDAMYWYRQDPGQGLRLIYYSQIVNDFQKGDIAEGYSVSREKKESFPLTVTSAQKNPTAFYLCASSTLGVANYGYTFGSGTRLTVV.

The gene calls are TRBV4-3 and TRBJ2-3, with TRBD2 as a possible D gene (6 bases). Trimming left V 4 bases short and J 5 bases short, with 13 bases between. This CDR3 is 14 amino acids long. From germline, CDR1 is LGHNA and CDR2 YSLEER. The CDR3 coding sequence is TGCGCCAGCAGCCGGGAGGTCCCGGGAGATACGCAGTATTTT. Its protein product is CASSREVPGDTQYF.

The chain couples TRBV13 to TRBJ2-1; the D gene is possibly TRBD2 (6 bases). This CDR3 region has 15 residues. V dropped 2 bases and J dropped 9 bases, with 17 bases sitting between them. Germline CDR1 is PRHDT and CDR2 is FYEKMQ (reference sequence). The CDR3 region is CASSLNSGRIGEQFF. The CDR3 coding sequence is TGTGCCAGCAGCTTAAATTCCGGGAGAATAGGTGAGCAGTTCTTC.

The chain is built from TRBV18 and TRBJ2-7; D is perhaps TRBD1 (5 bases). Looked up from germline, CDR1 is KGHSH and CDR2 is LQKENI. V lost 3 bases and J 2 bases, leaving 14 bases between the germline ends. The CDR3 runs 15 residues. As DNA, the CDR3 is TGTGCCAGCTCACCCCAACGGGCAGGGCCCTACGAGCAGTACTTC. Residues: CASSPQRAGPYEQYF.

The V and J genes are TRBV15 and TRBJ1-2; no definite D call. This CDR3 is built from 13 residues. CDR1 LNHNV and CDR2 YYDKDF come from the germline V gene (reference sequence). Trimming took off 5 bases at V and 8 bases at J, with 15 bases between the two ends. CDR3 nucleotides: TGTGCCACCAGCGGAGGAGGATCTATGGGCTACACCTTC. Translating it yields CATSGGGSMGYTF.

The chain is built from TRBV29-1 and TRBJ2-7; maybe TRBD2 (6 bases). The V and J ends lost 6 bases and 3 bases respectively, with 15 bases between them. There are 13 residues in the CDR3. From germline, CDR1 is SQVTM and CDR2 ANQGSEA. CDR3 DNA: TGCAGCGTCCCGGGACTGAGTAACTACGAGCAGTACTTC. Translating it yields CSVPGLSNYEQYF.

The CDR3 sequence: CASRWSGTDIYEQYF. The DNA of the CDR3 is TGTGCCAGCAGATGGTCCGGGACAGATATCTACGAGCAGTACTTC. The chain joins TRBV5-6 to TRBJ2-7; 7 nucleotides agree with TRBD1. Germline trimming cut 5 bases from V and 3 bases from J; bases unmatched to any gene: 11. This CDR3 is built from 15 residues. From germline, CDR1 is SGHDT and CDR2 YYEEEE.

The rearrangement links TRBV11-2 to TRBJ1-2, with 8 bases that match TRBD1. The V segment lost 3 bases and the J segment 8 bases; nucleotides outside the gene matches: 11. The CDR3 covers 15 residues. Germline V gives CDR1 SGHAT, CDR2 FQNNGV. DNA for the CDR3: TGTGCCAGCAGCTTCCGAGGCCAGGGGGCGGAGGGCTACACCTTC. It specifies CASSFRGQGAEGYTF.

The DNA of the CDR3 is TGTGCCTGGAGTAATAGTCGGTTCTCCTACGAGCAGTACTTC. Translating gives CAWSNSRFSYEQYF. The rearrangement links TRBV30 to TRBJ2-7; D not certain. The CDR3 covers 14 residues. The germline V gene encodes CDR1 GTSNPN and CDR2 SVGIG (reference sequence). V was pared by 2 bases and J by 0 bases, with 11 bases between.

The rearrangement uses TRBV4-1 and TRBJ1-1; possibly TRBD1 for D (6 bases). Trimming took 4 bases from V and 1 from J, leaving 10 bases between them. The CDR3 extends over 14 amino acids. The germline V gene encodes CDR1 MGHRA and CDR2 YSYEKL. The CDR3 protein is CASSPEQGNTEAFF. As DNA, the CDR3 is TGCGCCAGCAGCCCCGAACAGGGGAACACTGAAGCTTTCTTT.

The chain combines TRBV28 with TRBJ2-1; possible D gene TRBD2, 6 bases. CDR1 is MDHEN and CDR2 is SYDVKM in the germline V gene. The CDR3 consists of 12 residues. V gave up 5 bases and J gave up 6 bases, with 8 bases separating them. As DNA, the CDR3 is TGTGCCAGCAGTGGGACTTTCAATGAGCAGTTCTTC. As protein: CASSGTFNEQFF.

The gene calls are TRBV30 and TRBJ2-5; D may correspond to TRBD1 or TRBD2 (5 bases each). Germline assignment: CDR1 GTSNPN and CDR2 SVGIG (reference sequence). Deletions cut 5 bases from V and 9 bases from J, with 28 bases between. The CDR3 sequence is 16 residues long. As DNA, the CDR3 is TGTGCCTGGGTCCCCTCCGATAAGTATTCGAGGGGCCCCCAGTACTTC. Translating gives CAWVPSDKYSRGPQYF.

V and J are TRBV11-2 and TRBJ2-5, with TRBD2 as a possible D gene (6 bases). The V end lost 1 base, the J end lost 1 base, and 13 bases lay between the germline ends. CDR3 length: 16 residues. Germline V lookup: CDR1 SGHAT, CDR2 FQNNGV. The CDR3 region is CASSLGLAYIQETQYF. The CDR3 bases are TGTGCCAGCAGCTTAGGGCTAGCGTATATCCAAGAGACCCAGTACTTC.

The V call is TRBV14, the J call TRBJ2-4; 8 bases match TRBD1. The CDR3 sequence is 16 residues long. The germline CDR1 and CDR2 sequences are SGHDN and FVKESK. Trimming took 2 bases from V and 6 from J; bases not matched to a gene: 9. The CDR3 here is CASSQLRTGSLNIQYF. The CDR3 DNA sequence: TGTGCCAGCAGCCAATTGCGGACAGGGAGTCTAAACATTCAGTACTTC.